Listed here are 28 T cell receptor beta chains from one sample, sequenced in a study of cytomegalovirus exposure and HLA in healthy donors. Primers for the PCR totalled 60 Vbeta and 13 Jbeta. The assay was immunoSEQ multiplex PCR, and TCRdb's table has in-frame clones only and misses some. This table has approximately 170,000 clones, over 75% appearing once. Sequenced material: PBMCs. These receptors were obtained from a man over 45 in good health and CMV-seropositive.

This clone was seen a few times. The gene calls are TRBV11-2 and TRBJ2-7; possibly TRBD2 for D (6 bases). Between the trimmed V and J ends, which lost 3 bases and 2 bases, there was a span of 11 bases. The CDR3 consists of 14 residues. CDR1 and CDR2 (germline): SGHAT, FQNNGV. The CDR3 region is CASSFATRAYEQYF. The CDR3, as DNA: TGTGCCAGCAGCTTTGCGACTAGAGCCTACGAGCAGTACTTC. Filled out from reference TRBV11-2 and TRBJ2-7, the complete variable domain reads EAGVAQSPRYKIIEKRQSVAFWCNPISGHATLYWYQQILGQGPKLLIQFQNNGVVDDSQLPKDRFSAERLKGVDSTLKIQPAKLEDSAVYLCASSFATRAYEQYFGPGTRLTVT.

This sequence joins TRBV27 and TRBJ2-7, with a tentative D call TRBD1 (6 bases). The CDR3 is 16 amino acids. CDR1 is MNHEY, CDR2 SMNVEV, per germline (reference sequence). Trimming removed 5 bases from V and 0 bases from J, with 17 bases in between. Here the CDR3 DNA reads TGTGCCAGCAGTCCCCTCAGGGGCCCCAACTCCTACGAGCAGTACTTC. This translates into CASSPLRGPNSYEQYF.

The chain combines TRBV9 with TRBJ2-6, with D possibly matching TRBD2 (7 bases). The CDR3 is 18 residues long. V lost 0 bases, J lost 0 bases, and 13 bases lay in between. Germline CDR1 SGDLS, CDR2 YYNGEE. CDR3 loop: CASSVAHREGSGANVLTF. CDR3 DNA sequence: TGTGCCAGCAGCGTAGCTCACAGGGAGGGCTCTGGGGCCAACGTCCTGACTTTC.

This rearrangement joins TRBV7-6 to TRBJ2-1; TRBD2 matches 8 bases. Germline lookup yields CDR1 SGHVS and CDR2 FNYEAQ. This CDR3 contains 15 residues. J was trimmed by 9 bases and V by 1 base; bases with no gene match: 8. The chain's CDR3 is CASSLVSGGPGEQFF. CDR3 coding DNA: TGTGCCAGCAGCTTAGTGTCGGGAGGGCCAGGTGAGCAGTTCTTC.

The table lists this clone with a count of one. The chain recombines TRBV27 with TRBJ2-7, with 8 bases identical to TRBD2. The CDR3 contains 16 residues. CDR1 is MNHEY and CDR2 is SMNVEV in the germline V gene (reference sequence). With 5 bases clipped from V and 3 bases from J, the junction kept 12 bases outside the gene matches. DNA for the CDR3: TGTGCCAGCAGTCCCTCACTAGCGGAGACACACTACGAGCAGTACTTC. Translation: CASSPSLAETHYEQYF.

The CDR3 coding sequence is TGTGCCAGCAGTGAAAGGAGGACAGATGAAGCTTTCTTT. Protein sequence: CASSERRTDEAFF. The rearrangement joins TRBV2 to TRBJ1-1, with a possible D match to TRBD1 (6 bases). Germline V gene sequence: CDR1 SNHLY, CDR2 FYNNEI. The CDR3 runs 13 residues. Trimming stripped 2 bases from V and 7 bases from J, with 11 bases between.

This rearrangement joins TRBV18 to TRBJ2-1; 14 bases are a match to TRBD2. Germline loops: CDR1 KGHSH, CDR2 LQKENI. The CDR3 has 15 residues. Trimming cost V 3 bases and J 8 bases; bases outside gene matches: 3. The CDR3 nucleotides read TGTGCCAGCTCACCTGGGACTAGCGGGAGATATGAGCAGTTCTTC. This codes for CASSPGTSGRYEQFF.

The CDR3 DNA follows: TGTGCCAGCAGCGGCGGGACTCACTACGAGCAGTACTTC. It yields the protein CASSGGTHYEQYF. The chain combines TRBV21-1 with TRBJ2-7; the D call of TRBD2 is as the table states it, not checked on the DNA. TRBV21-1 is a known pseudogene. This CDR3 region has 13 residues.

This chain uses TRBV5-1 with TRBJ2-2, with a tentative D call TRBD2 (6 bases). The CDR3 extends over 14 amino acids. Trimming took 6 bases from V and 1 from J, leaving 10 bases between them. CDR1 and CDR2 from the germline V gene are SGHRS and YFSETQ. The CDR3 is CASKRRENTGELFF. The CDR3 DNA reads TGCGCCAGCAAGAGGAGGGAGAACACCGGGGAGCTGTTTTTT.

V and J are TRBV4-3 and TRBJ2-1; maybe TRBD2 (5 bases). Germline-derived CDR1 and CDR2 are LGHNA and YSLEER. The V gene lost 3 bases and the J gene lost 11 bases, with 11 bases spanning the gap. CDR3 length: 12 residues. CDR3 residues: CASSHPPGKQFF. The CDR3 DNA reads TGCGCCAGCAGCCACCCCCCCGGGAAGCAGTTCTTC.

This clone was observed a few times. The chain carries TRBV15 and TRBJ1-1, with no clear D. V gave up 3 bases and J gave up 0 bases, with 8 bases separating them. The CDR3 has 14 residues. CDR1 and CDR2 (germline): LNHNV, YYDKDF (reference sequence). The DNA for the CDR3 is TGTGCCACCAGCAGTAACAGAATGAACACTGAAGCTTTCTTT. The encoded protein is CATSSNRMNTEAFF.

The CDR3 sequence: CSVRTSGSNYEQYF. CDR3 in DNA: TGCAGCGTGAGGACTAGCGGGAGTAATTACGAGCAGTACTTC. V gene TRBV29-1 combines with J gene TRBJ2-7; 13 bases are shared with TRBD2. The germline V gene has CDR1 SQVTM and CDR2 ANQGSEA. The length of the CDR3 is 14 residues. With 6 bases clipped from V and 4 bases from J, the junction kept 6 bases outside the gene matches.

The chain links TRBV28 to TRBJ2-5; TRBD2 agrees at 7 bases. J was trimmed by 5 bases and V by 5 bases; bases with no gene match: 5. The CDR3 length is 13 residues. Germline V gene lookup returns CDR1 MDHEN and CDR2 SYDVKM. For the CDR3, the DNA is TGTGCCAGCAGTAGGGGAGGGGCGGAGACCCAGTACTTC. Protein product: CASSRGGAETQYF.

Only one count was recorded for this clone. The J gene is TRBJ2-1, the V gene TRBV27; TRBD2 agrees at 11 bases. The CDR3 runs 16 residues. Germline assignment: CDR1 MNHEY and CDR2 SMNVEV (reference sequence). The V gene end was trimmed by 4 bases and the J gene end by 5 bases; junction bases not matched to a gene: 7. The CDR3 loop is CASSSPRTSGHNEQFF. As DNA, the CDR3 is TGTGCCAGCAGTTCCCCCCGGACTAGCGGGCACAATGAGCAGTTCTTC.

The chain has TRBV7-2 and TRBJ2-7; TRBD1 agrees at 12 bases. The J segment lost 6 bases and the V segment lost 4 bases, leaving 4 bases of the junction unmatched. CDR1 SGHTA and CDR2 FQGNSA come from the germline V gene. The CDR3 is made up of 14 amino acids. The CDR3 sequence: CASSWDRGRSEQYF. CDR3 coding DNA: TGTGCCAGCAGCTGGGACAGGGGGCGGTCCGAGCAGTACTTC.

The V gene is TRBV7-9, the J gene TRBJ2-3, with D possibly TRBD1 on 6 matching bases. The CDR3 runs 14 residues. V lost 2 bases to trimming and J lost 4 bases, with 10 bases between them. Germline lookup yields CDR1 SEHNR and CDR2 FQNEAQ (reference sequence). The CDR3 DNA is TGTGCCAGCAGCTTAAGCAGGGGAGCAGATACGCAGTATTTT. It translates to CASSLSRGADTQYF.

The chain uses TRBV6-5 and TRBJ1-5; 8 nucleotides line up with TRBD1. The CDR3 is 16 amino acids. V was clipped by 0 bases and J by 7 bases; unmatched bases: 8. Germline lookup yields CDR1 MNHEY and CDR2 SVGAGI. The CDR3 DNA is TGTGCCAGCAGTTACTCATTTCCAGGGGGCCGGCAGCCCCAGCATTTT. It translates to CASSYSFPGGRQPQHF.

This sequence joins TRBV28 and TRBJ1-5, with 8 bases identical to TRBD1. The CDR3 sequence is 15 residues long. The germline V gene has CDR1 MDHEN and CDR2 SYDVKM. V trimming: 5 bases; J trimming: 7 bases; junction bases outside the gene matches: 10. CDR3 coding DNA: TGTGCCAGCAGTCCAGGACAGGGAACCCTCCAGCCCCAGCATTTT. This encodes CASSPGQGTLQPQHF. The variable domain in full, with the rest retrieved from reference TRBV28 and TRBJ1-5, is DVKVTQSSRYLVKRTGEKVFLECVQDMDHENMFWYRQDPGLGLRLIYFSYDVKMKEKGDIPEGYSVSREKKERFSLILESASTNQTSMYLCASSPGQGTLQPQHFGDGTRLSIL.

This rearrangement joins TRBV7-2 to TRBJ2-7; 10 bases agree with TRBD2. The germline gives CDR1 SGHTA, CDR2 FQGNSA. With V trimmed by 5 bases and J by 4 bases, 8 bases remained unmatched. The CDR3 covers 15 residues. DNA for the CDR3: TGTGCCAGCAGCCCCCCTAGCGGGGGAAAATACGAGCAGTACTTC. Protein: CASSPPSGGKYEQYF.

V and J are TRBV5-1 and TRBJ2-5, with 12 bases identical to TRBD2. In germline, CDR1 is SGHRS, CDR2 YFSETQ. The CDR3 is made up of 18 amino acids. The J segment lost 1 base and the V segment lost 4 bases, leaving 11 bases of the junction unmatched. CDR3 protein: CASSMLAGGLGVQETQYF. The CDR3 DNA reads as TGCGCCAGCAGCATGCTAGCGGGAGGGCTCGGAGTCCAAGAGACCCAGTACTTC.

This clone was counted between two and nine times. The chain is built from TRBV6-1 and TRBJ1-2; D unclear. The CDR3 extends over 13 amino acids. V lost 0 bases to trimming and J lost 5 bases, with 7 bases between them. The germline V gene encodes CDR1 MNHNS and CDR2 SASEGT. The CDR3 reads CASSEAPTYGYTF. CDR3 nucleotides: TGTGCCAGCAGTGAAGCTCCGACTTATGGCTACACCTTC.

The chain carries TRBV5-1 and TRBJ2-3, with 8 bases matching TRBD1. Germline CDR1 reads SGHRS; CDR2 reads YFSETQ. The junction had 3 bases not matched to a gene; V was cut back by 2 bases and J by 4 bases. The CDR3 loop spans 14 amino acids. The CDR3 region is CASSLGQGSDTQYF. The CDR3 DNA is TGCGCCAGCAGCTTAGGACAGGGATCAGATACGCAGTATTTT. The variable domain in full, completed from reference TRBV5-1 and TRBJ2-3, reads KAGVTQTPRYLIKTRGQQVTLSCSPISGHRSVSWYQQTPGQGLQFLFEYFSETQRNKGNFPGRFSGRQFSNSRSEMNVSTLELGDSALYLCASSLGQGSDTQYFGPGTRLTVL.

This clone was detected once. J is TRBJ1-5 and V is TRBV30, with 10 bases identical to TRBD1. CDR1 and CDR2 from the germline V gene are GTSNPN and SVGIG (reference sequence). V shed 3 bases, J shed 7 bases, and the junction held 6 bases outside the gene matches. This CDR3 comprises 14 residues. This CDR3 is CAWRRQGAGQPQHF. The CDR3 DNA sequence: TGTGCCTGGAGGAGACAGGGGGCGGGACAGCCCCAGCATTTT.

This clone has just a few counts. V and J are TRBV21-1 and TRBJ1-2; the D call TRBD1 from the table was never checked on the DNA. TRBV21-1 is assigned pseudogene status. This CDR3 has 13 amino acids. The CDR3 DNA reads as TGTGCCAGCGGGGGGACAGGTAGCTATGGCTACACCTTC. It translates to CASGGTGSYGYTF.

This clone occurred once. This chain uses TRBV6-5 with TRBJ1-6, with a weak D call TRBD1 (6 bases). CDR1 is MNHEY, CDR2 SVGAGI, per germline. The ends were cut back, 4 bases at V and 5 bases at J, with 9 bases in the middle. The CDR3 has 14 residues. In DNA, the CDR3 is TGTGCCAGCAGTTTGGACAGAGATAATTCACCCCTCCACTTT. Translating it yields CASSLDRDNSPLHF.

The chain employs TRBV19 and TRBJ2-1; 10 bases match TRBD2. J gave up 4 bases and V 3 bases, and 9 bases lay outside the gene matches. This CDR3 spans 17 amino acids. In germline, CDR1 is LNHDA, CDR2 SQIVND (reference sequence). This chain's CDR3 is CASSMGLAGVPYNEQFF. The CDR3 bases are TGTGCCAGTAGTATGGGCCTAGCGGGAGTTCCTTACAATGAGCAGTTCTTC.

The gene calls are TRBV7-3 and TRBJ2-2; 11 bases match TRBD1. The CDR3 extends over 15 amino acids. The J segment lost 5 bases and the V segment lost 2 bases, leaving 1 base of the junction unmatched. The germline V gene encodes CDR1 SGHTA and CDR2 FQGTGA. The CDR3: CASSLGQGATGELFF. The CDR3 nucleotides are TGTGCCAGCAGCTTAGGACAGGGGGCAACCGGGGAGCTGTTTTTT.

The chain uses TRBV4-3 and TRBJ2-1, with D perhaps TRBD2 (6 bases). This CDR3 has 15 amino acids. The V gene's germline CDR1 is LGHNA and CDR2 YSLEER. V lost 0 bases, J lost 9 bases, and 15 bases lay in between. CDR3: CASSQDQAGSSEQFF. The CDR3 DNA is TGCGCCAGCAGCCAAGATCAGGCGGGATCGAGTGAGCAGTTCTTC.